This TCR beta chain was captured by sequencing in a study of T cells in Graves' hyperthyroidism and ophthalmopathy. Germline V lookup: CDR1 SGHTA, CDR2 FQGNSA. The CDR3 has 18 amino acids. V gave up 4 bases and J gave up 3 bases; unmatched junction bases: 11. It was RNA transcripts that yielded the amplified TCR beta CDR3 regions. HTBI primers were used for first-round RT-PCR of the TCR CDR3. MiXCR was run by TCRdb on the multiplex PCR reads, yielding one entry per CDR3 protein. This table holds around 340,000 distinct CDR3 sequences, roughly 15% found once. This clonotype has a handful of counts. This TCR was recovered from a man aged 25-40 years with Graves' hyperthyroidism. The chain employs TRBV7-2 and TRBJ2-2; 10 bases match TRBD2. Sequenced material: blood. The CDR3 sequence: CASSSRLGLAGDTGELFF. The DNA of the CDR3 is TGTGCCAGCAGCTCTCGCCTTGGGCTAGCGGGGGACACCGGGGAGCTGTTTTTT.